This is a list of T cell receptor beta chains from one sample in a study of memory CD4+ T cells and cytomegalovirus serostatus. TCRdb's copy holds only in-frame clones and misses some; the assay was immunoSEQ multiplex PCR. The sample carries 35,000 to 50,000 clones, more than 60% recorded once. Sequenced sample: memory CD4+ T cells from blood. The receptors were sampled from an adult in good health and CMV-seronegative. Each CDR3 is given with its conserved first and last residue. The D gene is left open where the match is weak. The size of a clone is reported for some rows only, either as once, few or many, or as a class for expanded clones.

TRBV28	.	TRBJ1-5	.	CASSSPGENQPQHF	TGTGCCAGCAGCTCACCAGGGGAGAATCAGCCCCAGCATTTT
TRBV19	few	TRBJ1-6	TRBD1	CASSPSTGANSPLHF	TGTGCCAGTAGTCCCTCGACAGGGGCTAATTCACCCCTCCACTTT
TRBV5-6	.	TRBJ2-2	.	CASSLFPRGAGELFF	TGTGCCAGCAGCTTGTTTCCCAGGGGGGCCGGGGAGCTGTTTTTT
TRBV6-1	.	TRBJ2-7	TRBD1	CASSGRTGGNYEQYF	TGTGCCAGCAGTGGCCGGACAGGGGGCAACTACGAGCAGTACTTC
TRBV7-9	.	TRBJ1-1	.	CASSTGPVNTEAFF	TGTGCCAGCAGCACGGGGCCTGTGAACACTGAAGCTTTCTTT
TRBV2	few	TRBJ2-7	.	CASSFGTTTYEQYF	TGTGCCAGCAGTTTCGGGACGACCACCTACGAGCAGTACTTC
TRBV5-4	.	TRBJ2-2	.	CASSPRDFGGTGELFF	TGTGCCAGCAGCCCAAGGGATTTTGGGGGCACCGGGGAGCTGTTTTTT
TRBV19	.	TRBJ2-6	.	CASNKDGANVLTF	TGTGCCAGCAACAAGGATGGGGCCAACGTCCTGACTTTC
TRBV28	.	TRBJ1-3	.	CASTQGGTGYSGNTIYF	TGTGCCAGCACCCAGGGAGGTACGGGGTACTCTGGAAACACCATATATTTT
TRBV4-1	few	TRBJ2-1	.	CASSQPRAGQFF	TGCGCCAGCAGCCAACCGAGAGCGGGGCAGTTCTTC
TRBV30	.	TRBJ1-5	.	CAWAQKTAPQHF	TGTGCCTGGGCCCAAAAGACAGCGCCCCAGCATTTT
TRBV6-1	few	TRBJ1-1	.	CASRSQGRYTEAFF	TGTGCCAGCAGGTCACAGGGAAGATACACTGAAGCTTTCTTT
TRBV30	.	TRBJ2-2	.	CAWSDTHTGELFF	TGTGCCTGGAGCGATACTCACACCGGGGAGCTGTTTTTT
TRBV6-5	.	TRBJ1-6	.	CASSYGANSPLHF	TGTGCCAGCAGTTACGGGGCAAATTCACCCCTCCACTTT
TRBV5-6	.	TRBJ2-3	.	CASSFFAGTDTQYF	TGTGCCAGCAGCTTCTTTGCGGGCACAGATACGCAGTATTTT
TRBV7-9	.	TRBJ2-7	TRBD1	CAIQGGYEQYF	TGTGCGATACAGGGGGGTTACGAGCAGTACTTC
TRBV30	.	TRBJ2-5	TRBD1	CAWRGGGETQYF	TGTGCCTGGAGAGGGGGCGGGGAGACCCAGTACTTC
TRBV28	.	TRBJ1-3	.	CASSPAGQYGNTIYF	TGTGCCAGCAGTCCTGCGGGGCAGTATGGAAACACCATATATTTT
TRBV18	.	TRBJ1-4	.	CASSPRQASLSNEKLFF	TGTGCCAGCTCACCCCGACAGGCCAGTCTTTCTAATGAAAAACTGTTTTTT
TRBV2	.	TRBJ1-1	TRBD1	CASSDRGRGSTEAFF	TGTGCCAGCAGTGACAGGGGGCGCGGGAGCACTGAAGCTTTCTTT
TRBV7-2	.	TRBJ2-1	.	CASSLNSGVPWQFF	TGTGCCAGCAGCTTAAATTCAGGGGTCCCTTGGCAGTTCTTC
TRBV7-2	few	TRBJ2-1	.	CATSLAASSYNEQFF	TGTGCCACTTCACTAGCAGCCAGCTCCTACAATGAGCAGTTCTTC
TRBV5-1	.	TRBJ2-7	.	CASSLVEGGEQYF	TGCGCCAGCAGTCTTGTGGAAGGGGGCGAGCAGTACTTC
TRBV5-5	.	TRBJ1-2	.	CASSQSQARDGYTF	TGTGCCAGCAGCCAATCACAAGCCAGGGATGGCTACACCTTC
TRBV5-1	.	TRBJ1-1	TRBD1	CASSLVGDRAVVFF	TGCGCCAGCAGCTTGGTTGGGGACAGGGCCGTAGTTTTCTTT
TRBV4-1	.	TRBJ2-5	.	CASSQSGTLQETQYF	TGCGCCAGCAGCCAATCGGGGACGCTCCAAGAGACCCAGTACTTC
TRBV7-6	.	TRBJ2-1	.	CASSLLDNEQFF	TGTGCCAGCAGCTTATTAGATAATGAGCAGTTCTTC
TRBV29-1	.	TRBJ2-3	TRBD1	CSTRPRTGGKDTQYF	TGCAGCACAAGACCTCGGACAGGGGGAAAAGATACGCAGTATTTT
TRBV5-8	.	TRBJ1-1	.	CASRVRSGVTEAFF	TGTGCCAGCAGGGTAAGGTCGGGGGTTACTGAAGCTTTCTTT
TRBV14	.	TRBJ1-5	.	CASSRPNQPQHF	TGTGCCAGCAGTCGGCCCAATCAGCCCCAGCATTTT
TRBV2	.	TRBJ1-5	.	CASRAGLSNQPQHF	TGTGCCAGCAGGGCAGGCCTTAGCAATCAGCCCCAGCATTTT
TRBV28	.	TRBJ2-7	.	CASSLERTAYEQYF	TGTGCCAGCAGTTTGGAGCGGACAGCCTACGAGCAGTACTTC
TRBV29-1	.	TRBJ2-1	.	CSVRYISGEQFF	TGCAGCGTCCGGTACATAAGCGGGGAGCAGTTCTTC
TRBV19	.	TRBJ2-3	.	CASSMGGKGTDTQYF	TGTGCCAGTTCTATGGGGGGCAAAGGCACAGATACGCAGTATTTT
TRBV7-2	.	TRBJ1-1	.	CASSLMGRANTEAFF	TGTGCCAGCAGCCTCATGGGGAGGGCGAACACTGAAGCTTTCTTT
TRBV19	.	TRBJ1-3	.	CASDEGAGNTIYF	TGTGCCAGTGACGAGGGCGCCGGAAACACCATATATTTT
TRBV7-2	.	TRBJ1-1	.	CASSLQGPYTEAFF	TGTGCCAGCAGCTTACAGGGCCCGTACACTGAAGCTTTCTTT
TRBV7-2	.	TRBJ2-2	.	CASKRERPGELFF	TGTGCCAGCAAGAGAGAGCGCCCCGGGGAGCTGTTTTTT
TRBV18	.	TRBJ2-3	TRBD2	CASSPVASGGQRTDTQYF	TGTGCCAGCTCACCTGTTGCTAGCGGGGGGCAAAGGACAGATACGCAGTATTTT
TRBV5-1	.	TRBJ1-2	.	CASSLESLDGYTF	TGCGCCAGCAGCTTGGAATCACTGGATGGCTACACCTTC
TRBV25-1	.	TRBJ1-2	.	CASSQLTNYGYTF	TGTGCCAGCAGTCAACTCACTAACTATGGCTACACCTTC
TRBV7-9	.	TRBJ2-4	.	CASSFGRSRIGENIQYF	TGTGCCAGCAGCTTCGGAAGGAGTAGGATTGGAGAAAACATTCAGTACTTC
TRBV11-2	.	TRBJ2-2	.	CASSRANTGELFF	TGTGCCAGCAGCAGAGCGAACACCGGGGAGCTGTTTTTT
TRBV6-6	.	TRBJ1-4	.	CASSSPVNEKLFF	TGTGCCAGCAGTTCTCCAGTAAATGAAAAACTGTTTTTT
TRBV11-2	.	TRBJ2-3	.	CASSLDLWDTQYF	TGTGCCAGCAGCTTAGATCTATGGGATACGCAGTATTTT
TRBV6-1	.	TRBJ2-7	TRBD2	CASILGRGQSYEQYF	TGTGCCAGCATCCTGGGGAGGGGCCAATCCTACGAGCAGTACTTC
TRBV19	.	TRBJ1-4	.	CASSIGIRNEKLFF	TGTGCCAGTAGTATTGGGATTCGTAATGAAAAACTGTTTTTT
TRBV9	once	TRBJ2-3	.	CASSSVPTDTQYF	TGTGCCAGCAGCTCCGTACCCACAGATACGCAGTATTTT
TRBV19	few	TRBJ1-5	.	CASSIDLSGQPQHF	TGTGCCAGTAGTATAGATCTTTCCGGTCAGCCCCAGCATTTT
TRBV5-1	.	TRBJ1-2	.	CASSMAVASGGYTF	TGCGCCAGCAGTATGGCGGTGGCCAGCGGTGGCTACACCTTC
TRBV5-4	few	TRBJ1-2	.	CASSLGAMDYGYTF	TGTGCCAGCAGCTTGGGGGCGATGGACTATGGCTACACCTTC
TRBV14	.	TRBJ1-1	.	CASSQQGRNTEAFF	TGTGCCAGCAGCCAACAGGGGAGAAACACTGAAGCTTTCTTT
TRBV6-6	.	TRBJ2-2	.	CAEAPQGTGELFF	TGTGCCGAGGCACCACAGGGCACCGGGGAGCTGTTTTTT
TRBV7-9	.	TRBJ1-5	.	CASSLAGDGQPQHF	TGTGCCAGCAGCTTAGCGGGAGACGGACAGCCCCAGCATTTT
TRBV18	few	TRBJ1-5	.	CASSPYTGRQPQHF	TGTGCCAGCTCACCATATACAGGGAGGCAGCCCCAGCATTTT
TRBV14	.	TRBJ1-4	.	CASSQVDGVNEKLFF	TGTGCCAGCAGCCAAGTGGACGGAGTAAATGAAAAACTGTTTTTT
TRBV12-5	.	TRBJ1-1	.	CASGFGGNTEAFF	TGTGCTAGTGGTTTTGGGGGTAACACTGAAGCTTTCTTT
TRBV18	.	TRBJ2-6	.	CASSVDSGANVLTF	TGTGCCAGCTCAGTGGACTCTGGGGCCAACGTCCTGACTTTC
TRBV9	.	TRBJ2-1	TRBD1	CASSITGTGWNEQFF	TGTGCCAGCAGCATCACCGGGACAGGGTGGAATGAGCAGTTCTTC
TRBV7-9	.	TRBJ2-1	.	CASSPRTDYNEQFF	TGTGCCAGCAGCCCCCGGACAGATTACAATGAGCAGTTCTTC